The entry below describes one T cell receptor beta chain. As yet, its antigen is unknown. This entry belongs to a study of cytomegalovirus exposure and HLA in healthy donors. Study outcomes and limitations: Within the data, a cluster of highly shared sequence variants was likely a sequencing artifact. As was reported, the HLA-A and HLA-B alleles of most subjects were accurately predicted from TCR beta sequences.

PCR primers comprised 60 Vbeta and 13 Jbeta primers. Original methodology: Some 11 million of the 60 million to 80 million unique TCR beta chains counted in a later analysis were shared. Clones were read by immunoSEQ multiplex PCR, and TCRdb kept only the in-frame ones, dropping some. V and J calls and clone size are as listed in that table; D and trimming were resolved from the DNA. The sample consists of 150,000 to 250,000 clones, approximately 78% of them appearing once. The CDR3 runs 14 residues. In germline, CDR1 is SGHNT, CDR2 YYREEE (reference sequence). The V end was cut by 4 bases, the J end by 1 base, with 11 bases between.

This receptor was taken from a woman between 45 and 65 years old in good health and CMV-seropositive. The sequencing input was PBMCs. The J gene is TRBJ2-5, the V gene TRBV5-4, with D perhaps matching TRBD2 (6 bases). CDR3 bases: TGTGCCAGCAGCCCCGGAGGGGCCCAAGAGACCCAGTACTTC. Its translation is CASSPGGAQETQYF.